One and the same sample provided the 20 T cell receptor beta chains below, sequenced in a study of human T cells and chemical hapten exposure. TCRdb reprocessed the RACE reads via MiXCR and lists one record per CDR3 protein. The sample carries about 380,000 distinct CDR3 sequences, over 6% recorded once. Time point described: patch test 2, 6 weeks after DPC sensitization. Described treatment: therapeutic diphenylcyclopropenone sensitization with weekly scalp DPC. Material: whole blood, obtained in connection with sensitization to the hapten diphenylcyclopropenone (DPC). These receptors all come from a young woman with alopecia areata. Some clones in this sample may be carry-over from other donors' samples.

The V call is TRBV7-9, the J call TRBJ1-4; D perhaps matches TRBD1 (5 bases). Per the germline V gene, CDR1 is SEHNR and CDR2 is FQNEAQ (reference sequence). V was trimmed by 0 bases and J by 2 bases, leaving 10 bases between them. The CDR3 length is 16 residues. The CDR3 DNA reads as TGTGCCAGCAGCTTAGCAGGGACGAAGACTAATGAAAAACTGTTTTTT. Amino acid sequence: CASSLAGTKTNEKLFF.

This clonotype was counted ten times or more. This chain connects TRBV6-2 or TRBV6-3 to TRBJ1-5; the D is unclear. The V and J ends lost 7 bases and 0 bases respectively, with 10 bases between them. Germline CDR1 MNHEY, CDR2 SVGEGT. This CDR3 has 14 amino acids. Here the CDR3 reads CASTLGNSNQPQHF. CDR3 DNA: TGTGCCAGCACCCTTGGTAATAGCAATCAGCCCCAGCATTTT.

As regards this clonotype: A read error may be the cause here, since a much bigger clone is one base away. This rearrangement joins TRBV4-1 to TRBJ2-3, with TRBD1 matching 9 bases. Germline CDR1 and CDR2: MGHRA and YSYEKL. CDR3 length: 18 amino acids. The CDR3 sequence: CTSSHTATGQGSTDTQYF. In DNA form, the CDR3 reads TGCACCAGCAGCCATACCGCGACAGGACAGGGGAGCACAGATACGCAGTATTTT.

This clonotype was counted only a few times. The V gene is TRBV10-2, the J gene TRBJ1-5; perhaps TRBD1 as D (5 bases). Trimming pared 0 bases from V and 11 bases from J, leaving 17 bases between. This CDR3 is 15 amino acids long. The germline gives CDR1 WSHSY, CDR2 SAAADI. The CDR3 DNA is TGCGCCAGCAGTGAGTCGTCAGCGGGGCCCGTGTCCCAGCATTTT. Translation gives CASSESSAGPVSQHF.

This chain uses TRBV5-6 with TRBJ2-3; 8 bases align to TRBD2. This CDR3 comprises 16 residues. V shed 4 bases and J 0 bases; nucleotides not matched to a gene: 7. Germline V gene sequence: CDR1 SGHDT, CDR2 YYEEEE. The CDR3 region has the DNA TGTGCCAGCAGCCCCCAAGCGGGGGTGAGCACAGATACGCAGTATTTT. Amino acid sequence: CASSPQAGVSTDTQYF.

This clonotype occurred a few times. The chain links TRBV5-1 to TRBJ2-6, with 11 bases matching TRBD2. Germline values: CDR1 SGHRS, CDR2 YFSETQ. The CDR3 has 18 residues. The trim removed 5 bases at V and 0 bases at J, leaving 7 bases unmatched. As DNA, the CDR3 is TGCGCCAGCAGTCCCCGACTAGCGGGGAGCTCTGGGGCCAACGTCCTGACTTTC. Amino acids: CASSPRLAGSSGANVLTF. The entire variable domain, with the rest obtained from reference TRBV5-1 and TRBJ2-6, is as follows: KAGVTQTPRYLIKTRGQQVTLSCSPISGHRSVSWYQQTPGQGLQFLFEYFSETQRNKGNFPGRFSGRQFSNSRSEMNVSTLELGDSALYLCASSPRLAGSSGANVLTFGAGSRLTVL.

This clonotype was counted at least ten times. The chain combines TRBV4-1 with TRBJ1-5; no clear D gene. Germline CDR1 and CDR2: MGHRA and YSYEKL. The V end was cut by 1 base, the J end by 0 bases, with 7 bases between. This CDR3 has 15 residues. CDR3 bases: TGCGCCAGCAGCCAAGGGACTAATAGCAATCAGCCCCAGCATTTT. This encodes CASSQGTNSNQPQHF.

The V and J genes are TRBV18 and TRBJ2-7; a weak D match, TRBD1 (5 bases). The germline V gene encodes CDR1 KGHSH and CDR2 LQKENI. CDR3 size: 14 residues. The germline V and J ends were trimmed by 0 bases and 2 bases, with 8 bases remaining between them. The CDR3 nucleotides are TGTGCCAGCTCACCACCGGCGACAGCCTACGAGCAGTACTTC. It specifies CASSPPATAYEQYF.

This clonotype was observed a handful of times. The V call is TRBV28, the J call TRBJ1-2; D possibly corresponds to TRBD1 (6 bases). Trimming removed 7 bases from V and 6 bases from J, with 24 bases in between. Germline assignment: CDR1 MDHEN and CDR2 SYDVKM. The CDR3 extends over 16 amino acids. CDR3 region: CASTEPQGRGRNGYTF. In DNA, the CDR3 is TGTGCCAGCACCGAGCCTCAGGGGAGAGGGAGGAATGGCTACACCTTC.

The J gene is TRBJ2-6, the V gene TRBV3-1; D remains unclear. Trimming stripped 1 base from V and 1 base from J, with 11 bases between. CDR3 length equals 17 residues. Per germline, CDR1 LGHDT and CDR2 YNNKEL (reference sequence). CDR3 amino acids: CASSQGIRTSGANVLTF. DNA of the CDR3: TGTGCCAGCAGCCAAGGGATAAGGACGTCTGGGGCCAACGTCCTGACTTTC.

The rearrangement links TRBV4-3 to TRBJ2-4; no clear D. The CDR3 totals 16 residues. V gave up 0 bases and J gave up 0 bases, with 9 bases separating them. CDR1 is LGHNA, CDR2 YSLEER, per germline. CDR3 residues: CASSQELALAKNIQYF. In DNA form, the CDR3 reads TGCGCCAGCAGCCAAGAGCTGGCCCTAGCCAAAAACATTCAGTACTTC.

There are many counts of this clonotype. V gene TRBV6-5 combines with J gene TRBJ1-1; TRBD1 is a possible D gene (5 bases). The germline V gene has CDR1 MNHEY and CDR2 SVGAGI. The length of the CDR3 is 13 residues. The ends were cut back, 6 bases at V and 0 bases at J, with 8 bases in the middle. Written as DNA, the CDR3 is TGTGCCAGCAGCGGGACGGTGAACACTGAAGCTTTCTTT. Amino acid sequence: CASSGTVNTEAFF.

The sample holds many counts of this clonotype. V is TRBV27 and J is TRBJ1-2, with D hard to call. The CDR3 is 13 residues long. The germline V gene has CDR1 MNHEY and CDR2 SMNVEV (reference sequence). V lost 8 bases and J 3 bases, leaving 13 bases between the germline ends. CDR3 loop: CASSIDGDYGYTF. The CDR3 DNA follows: TGTGCCAGCTCAATAGACGGTGACTATGGCTACACCTTC.

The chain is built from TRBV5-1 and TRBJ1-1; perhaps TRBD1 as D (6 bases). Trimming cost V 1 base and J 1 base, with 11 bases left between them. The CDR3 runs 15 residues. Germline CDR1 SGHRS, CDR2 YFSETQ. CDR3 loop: CASSLMDSPNTEAFF. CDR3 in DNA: TGCGCCAGCAGCTTGATGGACAGCCCGAACACTGAAGCTTTCTTT.

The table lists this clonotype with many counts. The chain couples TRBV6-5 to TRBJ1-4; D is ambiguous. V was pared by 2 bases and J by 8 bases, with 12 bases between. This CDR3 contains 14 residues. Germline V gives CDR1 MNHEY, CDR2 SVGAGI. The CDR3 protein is CASSYETKAEKLFF. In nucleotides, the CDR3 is TGTGCCAGCAGTTACGAGACTAAGGCAGAAAAACTGTTTTTT.

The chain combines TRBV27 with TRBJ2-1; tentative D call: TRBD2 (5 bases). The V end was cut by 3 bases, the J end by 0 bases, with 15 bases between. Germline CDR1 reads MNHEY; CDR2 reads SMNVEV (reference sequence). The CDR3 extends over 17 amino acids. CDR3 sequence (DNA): TGTGCCAGCAGTTTCGGTACGGGGTCGAGCTCCTACAATGAGCAGTTCTTC. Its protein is CASSFGTGSSSYNEQFF.

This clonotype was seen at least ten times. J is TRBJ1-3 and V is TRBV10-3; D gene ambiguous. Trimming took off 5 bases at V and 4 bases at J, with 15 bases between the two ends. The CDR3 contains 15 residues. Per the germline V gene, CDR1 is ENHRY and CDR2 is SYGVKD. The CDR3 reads CAISKQYPSGNTIYF. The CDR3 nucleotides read TGTGCCATCAGTAAACAGTATCCCTCGGGAAACACCATATATTTT.

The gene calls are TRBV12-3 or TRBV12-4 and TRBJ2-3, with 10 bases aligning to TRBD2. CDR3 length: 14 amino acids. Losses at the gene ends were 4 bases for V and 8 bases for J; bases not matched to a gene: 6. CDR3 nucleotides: TGTGCCAGCAGTTCGAGCGGGGGGGCGGGTACGCAGTATTTT. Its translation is CASSSSGGAGTQYF.

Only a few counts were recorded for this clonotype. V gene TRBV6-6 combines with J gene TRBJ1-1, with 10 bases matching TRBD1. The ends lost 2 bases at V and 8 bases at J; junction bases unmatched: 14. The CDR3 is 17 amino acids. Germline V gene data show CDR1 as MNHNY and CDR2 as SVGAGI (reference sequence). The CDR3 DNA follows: TGTGCCAGCAGTTACCCATCAAAGGACAGGGGGAACCAAGAAGCTTTCTTT. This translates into CASSYPSKDRGNQEAFF.

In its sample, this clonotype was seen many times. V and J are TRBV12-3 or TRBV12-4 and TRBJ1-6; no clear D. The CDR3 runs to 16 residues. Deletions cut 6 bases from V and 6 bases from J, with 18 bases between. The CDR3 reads CASRAGAWGSNSPLHF. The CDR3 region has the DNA TGTGCCAGCAGGGCCGGAGCCTGGGGTAGTAATTCACCCCTCCACTTT.